Listed below are T cell receptor beta chains from one sample, sequenced in a study of blood T cell repertoires in COVID-19. The data were produced by immunoSEQ multiplex PCR, yet TCRdb's version contains in-frame clones alone and is incomplete. The sample contains 150,000 to 180,000 clones, 65% to 90% of which appear only once. Sequenced material: peripheral blood. The receptor set was obtained from a woman in her fifties or sixties with COVID-19, enrolled during active disease. The CDR3 runs from the conserved cysteine through the conserved F or W.

v_call	j_call	cdr3_aa
TRBV30	TRBJ1-6	CAWMARSYNSPLHF
TRBV5-6	TRBJ1-5	CASSFGQTRLSNQPQHF
TRBV7-3	TRBJ1-1	CASSLIGQRNTEAFF
TRBV27	TRBJ1-5	CASSPFGASNQPQHF
TRBV4-1	TRBJ1-3	CASSQEPTGNSGNTIYF
TRBV4-1	TRBJ2-3	CASSRLAGTSTDTQYF
TRBV21-1	TRBJ1-4	CASSKVGTRTNEKLFF
TRBV25-1	TRBJ1-4	CASSLGRSVEKLFF
TRBV7-7	TRBJ1-2	CVLEPGPVGGYTF
TRBV12-3/TRBV12-4	TRBJ1-1	CASSLLLYTEAFF
TRBV19	TRBJ1-1	CASKGRGQGRTEAFF
TRBV6-6	TRBJ1-3	CASSYNFGTGNTIYF
TRBV19	TRBJ1-1	CASSIAGGGTEAFF
TRBV18	TRBJ1-2	CASSPRDSAGGDGYTF
TRBV5-1	TRBJ1-2	CASSARQGRADYGYTF
TRBV3-1/TRBV3-2	TRBJ2-1	CASSHPGLAGVDEQFF
TRBV27	TRBJ2-2	CASTPLNTGELFF
TRBV15	TRBJ2-4	CATSRTGGVTKNIQYF
TRBV7-2	TRBJ2-4	CASSWTGTSGENIQYF
TRBV18	TRBJ2-3	CASSPRGTDTQYF
TRBV7-2	TRBJ2-6	CASSVDRLSGANVLTF
TRBV10-2	TRBJ1-2	CASSTTGSNGYTF
TRBV7-9	TRBJ1-3	CASSLRQGERNTIYF
TRBV7-3	TRBJ1-5	CASSRGARQPQHF
TRBV7-8	TRBJ1-5	CASSPRQDINQPQHF
TRBV24-1	TRBJ2-2	CATSGADLTGELFF
TRBV6-4	TRBJ1-5	CASSDPPGEYSNQPQHF
TRBV18	TRBJ1-5	CASSTEFNQPQHF
TRBV10-2	TRBJ2-2	CASRGPERGGNTGELFF